The rows below give T cell receptor beta chains drawn from one sample of a study of vaccination and CD4 T cells after COVID-19. From the PCR reads, TCRdb called clonotypes with MiXCR, one entry per CDR3 protein. This repertoire shows about 20,000 distinct CDR3 sequences, 48% found once; its top ten account for over 5%. These TCRs are of unknown antigen specificity. What was sequenced was CD4+ T cells from blood, cultured in vitro. These receptors were taken from a human donor who had recovered from COVID-19. Both conserved end residues are part of each CDR3. A D gene is named only where the DNA matches it firmly. Some rows mark clone size as missing; the rest say once, few, many or name a class of expanded clone.

clone size	CDR3 length	J gene	V gene	D gene	CDR3 DNA	CDR3 protein
few	13	TRBJ1-1	TRBV6-1	-	TGTGCCAGCAGTGAAGGTTTTCGAGGGGGGGCTTTCTTT	CASSEGFRGGAFF
-	15	TRBJ1-2	TRBV7-2	TRBD1	TGTGCCAGCAGCTTTAGACCGGGACAGGGTGCTCGCTACACCTTC	CASSFRPGQGARYTF
few	15	TRBJ2-3	TRBV10-1	-	TGCGCCAGCAGTGAGTCAGCGGTTGGCGCAGATACGCAGTATTTT	CASSESAVGADTQYF
-	16	TRBJ2-1	TRBV20-1	TRBD2	TGCAGTGCTCCCTTCTCTGCTAGCGGGTTCTACAATGAGCAGTTCTTC	CSAPFSASGFYNEQFF
few	13	TRBJ1-2	TRBV20-1	-	TGCAGTGCTATTGAGCAGAGTAACTATGGCTACACCTTC	CSAIEQSNYGYTF
-	16	TRBJ2-1	TRBV7-2	TRBD2	TGTGCCAGCAGCAGAAGAGGACTAGCGGGAGGGTATGAGCAGTTCTTC	CASSRRGLAGGYEQFF
-	17	TRBJ1-4	TRBV15	TRBD1	TGTGCCACCAGCAGAGGTGGACAGGGTAGAACTAATGAAAAACTGTTTTTT	CATSRGGQGRTNEKLFF
few	14	TRBJ1-1	TRBV27	-	TGTGCCAGCAGTCACCGGGGGGCGGTCACTGAAGCTTTCTTT	CASSHRGAVTEAFF
-	15	TRBJ2-5	TRBV5-1	TRBD1	TGCGCCAGCAGCTCTGAACCGGGACAGGGAATTGCCCAGTACTTC	CASSSEPGQGIAQYF
few	12	TRBJ2-3	TRBV6-2/TRBV6-3	-	TGTGCTTCTTCCGGCCATGTAGATACGCAGTATTTT	CASSGHVDTQYF
-	12	TRBJ1-6	TRBV19	-	TGTGCCAGTAGTAGCTATAATTCACCCCTCCACTTT	CASSSYNSPLHF
few	14	TRBJ2-1	TRBV19	-	TGTGCCAGTAGTGAAACACTGAGCGAGGGTGAGCAGTTCTTC	CASSETLSEGEQFF
-	14	TRBJ2-3	TRBV4-1	TRBD2	TGCGCCAGCAGCCCGGGCGGGGGGCCAGATACGCAGTATTTT	CASSPGGGPDTQYF
few	13	TRBJ2-3	TRBV20-1	-	TGCAGTGCAAATCGGGCCCGTGGCGGCACGCAGTATTTT	CSANRARGGTQYF
-	13	TRBJ1-1	TRBV19	-	TGTGCCAGTAGCGGGTTAGGGAGCCCTGAAGCTTTCTTT	CASSGLGSPEAFF
-	15	TRBJ1-2	TRBV18	-	TGTGCCAGCTCATCGGGGCAGGGGAGTTCCCATGGCTACACCTTC	CASSSGQGSSHGYTF
few	13	TRBJ1-6	TRBV20-1	TRBD1	TGCAGTGCTCCGGGACAGGGAGGATCACCCCTCCACTTT	CSAPGQGGSPLHF
-	13	TRBJ2-3	TRBV25-1	-	TGTGCCAGCAAGGAGGTGGTCACAGATACGCAGTATTTT	CASKEVVTDTQYF
few	12	TRBJ1-2	TRBV2	TRBD1	TGTGCCAGCAATGCAGGGGGCATTGGCTACACCTTC	CASNAGGIGYTF
few	17	TRBJ2-5	TRBV19	TRBD2	TGTGCCAGTAGTATAGGGGCGACTAGCGACCCACAAGAGACCCAGTACTTC	CASSIGATSDPQETQYF